Each of the 27 T cell receptor beta chains below was sequenced from the same sample in a study of glioma-infiltrating T cells. TCR alpha and beta CDR3 regions were amplified from RNA using iRepertoire nested multiplex PCR. TCRdb recomputed calls from the multiplex PCR reads with MiXCR, one row per CDR3 protein. The sample yields over 70,000 distinct CDR3 sequences, around a quarter seen once. Sequenced input: glioma tissue, nonneoplastic brain tissue, or PBMCs (not recorded which). All receptors come from a human donor with low-grade glioma or glioblastoma, undergoing nonglioma brain surgery, or in good health (not recorded which).

Points on this clonotype: A much larger clone sits a single nucleotide away, making a read error possible. This chain links TRBV10-2 with TRBJ1-5, with D hard to call. This CDR3 contains 13 residues. The germline V gene encodes CDR1 WSHSY and CDR2 SAAADI. The CDR3 DNA follows: TGCGCCAGCACCCATGGGAGGGTTCAGTCCCAGCATTTT. Its protein product is CASTHGRVQSQHF.

In this sample, this clonotype turned up many times. The V call is TRBV29-1, the J call TRBJ2-7, with 10 bases fitting TRBD1. CDR1 and CDR2 (germline): SQVTM, ANQGSEA. There are 14 residues in the CDR3. Trimming took 3 bases from V and 3 from J; bases not matched to a gene: 5. CDR3 DNA sequence: TGCAGCGTTGATGGGACAGGGGACTACTACGAGCAGTACTTC. It specifies CSVDGTGDYYEQYF.

The table lists this clonotype with many counts. The V and J genes are TRBV20-1 and TRBJ2-7; TRBD1 aligns across 10 bases. J lost 6 bases, V lost 6 bases, and 8 bases had no gene match. The CDR3 has 13 amino acids. Germline-derived CDR1 and CDR2 are DFQATT and SNEGSKA (reference sequence). The CDR3 here is CSALTGGTGEQYF. In DNA, the CDR3 is TGCAGTGCCCTGACAGGGGGCACCGGCGAGCAGTACTTC.

Note on this clonotype: A read error may be the cause here, since a much bigger clone is one base away. The chain combines TRBV5-1 with TRBJ1-6; D unclear. Germline V gives CDR1 SGHRS, CDR2 YFSETQ. The CDR3 runs 13 residues. The CDR3 region is CASSLGLNSPLRF. CDR3 bases: TGCGCCAGCAGCTTGGGACTGAATTCACCCCTCCGCTTT.

A few counts support this clonotype. The chain links TRBV20-1 to TRBJ1-1; possibly TRBD1 for D (5 bases). Between the trimmed V and J ends, which lost 3 bases and 8 bases, there was a span of 22 bases. Germline V lookup: CDR1 DFQATT, CDR2 SNEGSKA (reference sequence). The CDR3 spans 15 residues. CDR3 region: CSASAGGAGGTEAFF. CDR3 coding DNA: TGCAGTGCTAGTGCAGGTGGGGCAGGTGGCACCGAAGCTTTCTTT.

This clonotype was recorded many times. The V and J genes are TRBV6-1 and TRBJ1-5, with 9 bases aligning to TRBD1. The CDR3 is made up of 15 amino acids. Per germline, CDR1 MNHNS and CDR2 SASEGT. Losses at the gene ends were 10 bases for V and 7 bases for J; bases not matched to a gene: 14. The CDR3 nucleotides read TGTGCCACAGACCGGGACAGGGCCGGGATCCAGCCCCAGCATTTT. Translated: CATDRDRAGIQPQHF.

Note on this clonotype: This may be a read error, as it is one base from a much larger clone. The V call is TRBV5-1, the J call TRBJ2-1; TRBD2 agrees at 12 bases. Looked up from germline, CDR1 is SGHRS and CDR2 is YFSETQ. CDR3 length: 17 amino acids. Here the CDR3 reads CASSLVPPTSGSNKQFF. The CDR3 DNA reads TGCGCCAGCAGCTTGGTCCCACCGACTAGCGGGAGCAATAAGCAGTTCTTC. Looking up the rest from reference TRBV5-1 and TRBJ2-1 gives the full variable domain: KAGVTQTPRYLIKTRGQQVTLSCSPISGHRSVSWYQQTPGQGLQFLFEYFSETQRNKGNFPGRFSGRQFSNSRSEMNVSTLELGDSALYLCASSLVPPTSGSNKQFFGPGTRLTVL.

The V gene is TRBV19, the J gene TRBJ1-2, with 11 bases matching TRBD1. This CDR3 region has 15 residues. The ends lost 1 base at V and 4 bases at J; junction bases unmatched: 2. Per the germline V gene, CDR1 is LNHDA and CDR2 is SQIVND (reference sequence). The CDR3 loop is CASSIGGTGGYGYTF. In nucleotides, the CDR3 is TGTGCCAGTAGTATAGGAGGGACAGGGGGCTATGGCTACACCTTC.

The chain links TRBV5-1 to TRBJ1-1; no clear D. Trimming left V 2 bases short and J 2 bases short, with 10 bases between. There are 14 residues in the CDR3. Germline V gene lookup returns CDR1 SGHRS and CDR2 YFSETQ. This CDR3 reads CASSFVGSNTEAFF. Written as DNA, the CDR3 is TGCGCCAGCAGCTTTGTGGGGAGTAACACTGAAGCTTTCTTT.

Many counts were recorded for this clonotype. This chain links TRBV20-1 with TRBJ1-4, with a tentative D call TRBD1 (6 bases). The CDR3 is 12 residues long. Trimming took 5 bases from V and 8 from J, leaving 12 bases between them. CDR1 is DFQATT, CDR2 SNEGSKA, per germline (reference sequence). CDR3 DNA sequence: TGCAGTGCTTCACAGGGAGGGGAAAAACTGTTTTTT. This codes for CSASQGGEKLFF.

This clonotype has at least ten counts. The chain recombines TRBV7-9 with TRBJ1-5; D remains ambiguous. In germline, CDR1 is SEHNR, CDR2 FQNEAQ (reference sequence). CDR3 length: 14 amino acids. V was trimmed by 7 bases and J by 0 bases, leaving 10 bases between them. The CDR3 sequence: CASTRQNSNQPQHF. The CDR3 DNA reads as TGTGCCAGCACCAGGCAGAATAGCAATCAGCCCCAGCATTTT.

Concerning this clonotype itself: This clone may be a read error of a much larger clone one base away. The V and J genes are TRBV19 and TRBJ2-5, with TRBD2 matching 10 bases. The CDR3 is 15 residues long. Germline values: CDR1 LNHDA, CDR2 SQIVND (reference sequence). The CDR3 nucleotides are TGTGACAGTAAAATCCTTGGGACTAGCGAAGAGACCCAGTACTTC. Its translation: CDSKILGTSEETQYF.

This clonotype was recorded many times. The CDR3 coding sequence is TGCGCCAGCAGTGATGAGCGGGGTCCCCTCGAGCAGTTCTTC. As protein: CASSDERGPLEQFF. This sequence joins TRBV10-2 and TRBJ2-1, with 7 nucleotides matching TRBD2. Per the germline V gene, CDR1 is WSHSY and CDR2 is SAAADI. The CDR3 contains 14 residues. The V gene end was trimmed by 3 bases and the J gene end by 10 bases; junction bases not matched to a gene: 9.

This clonotype appeared many times. The genes are TRBV6-1 and TRBJ2-1; unclear D gene. The CDR3 loop spans 13 amino acids. Trimming took off 7 bases at V and 8 bases at J, with 15 bases between the two ends. From germline, CDR1 is MNHNS and CDR2 SASEGT. CDR3 in amino acids: CASIVGGTDEQFF. The CDR3 nucleotides read TGTGCCAGCATCGTCGGCGGTACCGATGAGCAGTTCTTC.

This clonotype was recorded at least ten times. The chain couples TRBV10-3 to TRBJ2-3, with 12 bases aligning to TRBD2. The length of the CDR3 is 16 residues. Germline V gene lookup returns CDR1 ENHRY and CDR2 SYGVKD. With 4 bases clipped from V and 3 bases from J, the junction kept 5 bases outside the gene matches. This CDR3 is CAISGPTSGGTDTQYF. In DNA form, the CDR3 reads TGTGCCATCAGTGGGCCGACTAGCGGGGGAACAGATACGCAGTATTTT.

Many counts were recorded for this clonotype. This chain links TRBV2 with TRBJ1-5, with D unresolved. Germline values: CDR1 SNHLY, CDR2 FYNNEI. V was clipped by 1 base and J by 3 bases, with 7 bases between them. This CDR3 is 14 amino acids long. The CDR3 sequence is CASSEGGNNQPQHF. CDR3 DNA sequence: TGTGCCAGCAGTGAAGGAGGAAACAATCAGCCCCAGCATTTT.

The V and J genes are TRBV29-1 and TRBJ2-2; D unclear. CDR1 SQVTM and CDR2 ANQGSEA come from the germline V gene. V lost 1 base and J lost 5, with 5 bases in between. The length of the CDR3 is 12 residues. In DNA, the CDR3 is TGCAGCGTTGAAGGAGTTACCGGGGAGCTGTTTTTT. Encoded protein: CSVEGVTGELFF.

The sample holds one count of this clonotype. This may be a read error, as it is one base from a much larger clone. The genes are TRBV18 and TRBJ2-1; D not certain. The V gene lost 6 bases and the J gene lost 1 base, with 10 bases spanning the gap. Germline lookup yields CDR1 KGHSH and CDR2 LQKENI. The CDR3 consists of 14 residues. The CDR3 here is CASSQWGSYNEQFF. The CDR3 nucleotides read TGTGCCAGCTCGCAGTGGGGTTCCTACAATGAGCAGTTCTTC.

This clonotype was seen ten or more times. The chain employs TRBV6-1 and TRBJ2-7; TRBD1 might be the D (5 bases). The germline gives CDR1 MNHNS, CDR2 SASEGT. The CDR3 covers 15 residues. Between the trimmed V and J ends, which lost 5 bases and 3 bases, there was a span of 17 bases. CDR3 loop: CASSPPTAGRYEQYF. The CDR3 DNA reads TGTGCCAGCAGTCCCCCAACGGCAGGGCGCTACGAGCAGTACTTC.

The chain has TRBV30 and TRBJ1-5, with unresolved D. In germline, CDR1 is GTSNPN, CDR2 SVGIG (reference sequence). This CDR3 comprises 13 residues. Trimming took 0 bases from V and 6 from J, leaving 9 bases between them. The CDR3: CAWSVQGSQPQHF. Written as DNA, the CDR3 is TGTGCCTGGAGTGTTCAAGGGAGTCAGCCCCAGCATTTT.

In this sample, this clonotype turned up many times. V and J are TRBV4-2 and TRBJ1-2; no clear D gene. This CDR3 is 14 amino acids long. V lost 1 base to trimming and J lost 4 bases, with 10 bases between them. Germline V lookup: CDR1 LGHNA, CDR2 YNFKEQ. CDR3: CASSQVGRSYGYTF. CDR3 DNA: TGTGCCAGCAGCCAAGTTGGCAGATCCTATGGCTACACCTTC.

The sample holds many counts of this clonotype. The chain couples TRBV6-6 to TRBJ2-7, with 10 positions matching TRBD2. The CDR3 is made up of 18 amino acids. Trimming removed 0 bases from V and 7 bases from J; junction bases left unmatched: 15. Germline V gene data show CDR1 as MNHNY and CDR2 as SVGAGI (reference sequence). The chain's CDR3 is CASSYSGGMIAGGSEQYF. DNA of the CDR3: TGTGCCAGCAGTTACTCCGGGGGGATGATAGCGGGAGGTAGTGAGCAGTACTTC.

The chain is built from TRBV6-5 and TRBJ1-2; D unresolved. Germline V CDR1 and CDR2: MNHEY, SVGAGI. V lost 0 bases to trimming and J lost 10 bases, with 18 bases between them. CDR3 length: 15 residues. In DNA, the CDR3 is TGTGCCAGCAGTTACTCCTTAAAGCTTAACTATAACTACACCTTC. Protein: CASSYSLKLNYNYTF.

In its sample, this clonotype was seen many times. The chain employs TRBV2 and TRBJ2-5, with D hard to call. Germline V CDR1 and CDR2: SNHLY, FYNNEI. V was cut by 7 bases and J by 4 bases, with 7 bases left in between. The CDR3 length is 11 residues. CDR3 region: CASTKIETQYF. The CDR3 nucleotides are TGTGCCAGCACGAAAATAGAGACCCAGTACTTC.

As to this clonotype: This clone may be a read error of a much larger clone one base away. This rearrangement joins TRBV28 to TRBJ2-7; 13 nucleotides line up with TRBD2. Germline V gives CDR1 MDHEN, CDR2 SYDVKM. This CDR3 is 14 amino acids long. V trimming: 6 bases; J trimming: 4 bases; junction bases outside the gene matches: 3. The CDR3 DNA follows: TGTGCCAGCAGGGGACTAGCGGGAATGTACGAGCAGTACTTC. It translates to CASRGLAGMYEQYF.

This clonotype was observed many times. The chain links TRBV4-1 to TRBJ2-3, with 8 bases aligning to TRBD1. The trim removed 4 bases at V and 4 bases at J, leaving 7 bases unmatched. The CDR3 runs to 15 residues. Germline V gene lookup returns CDR1 MGHRA and CDR2 YSYEKL. The CDR3 loop is CASSPQGANADTQYF. The CDR3 region has the DNA TGCGCCAGCAGCCCTCAGGGGGCAAATGCAGATACGCAGTATTTT.

This clonotype showed up many times. This rearrangement joins TRBV10-2 to TRBJ2-1; D ambiguous. V was trimmed by 0 bases and J by 5 bases, leaving 5 bases between them. The CDR3 extends over 13 amino acids. Germline CDR1 reads WSHSY; CDR2 reads SAAADI. Written as DNA, the CDR3 is TGCGCCAGCAGTGAGTCGACCGACAATGAGCAGTTCTTC. Encoded protein: CASSESTDNEQFF.